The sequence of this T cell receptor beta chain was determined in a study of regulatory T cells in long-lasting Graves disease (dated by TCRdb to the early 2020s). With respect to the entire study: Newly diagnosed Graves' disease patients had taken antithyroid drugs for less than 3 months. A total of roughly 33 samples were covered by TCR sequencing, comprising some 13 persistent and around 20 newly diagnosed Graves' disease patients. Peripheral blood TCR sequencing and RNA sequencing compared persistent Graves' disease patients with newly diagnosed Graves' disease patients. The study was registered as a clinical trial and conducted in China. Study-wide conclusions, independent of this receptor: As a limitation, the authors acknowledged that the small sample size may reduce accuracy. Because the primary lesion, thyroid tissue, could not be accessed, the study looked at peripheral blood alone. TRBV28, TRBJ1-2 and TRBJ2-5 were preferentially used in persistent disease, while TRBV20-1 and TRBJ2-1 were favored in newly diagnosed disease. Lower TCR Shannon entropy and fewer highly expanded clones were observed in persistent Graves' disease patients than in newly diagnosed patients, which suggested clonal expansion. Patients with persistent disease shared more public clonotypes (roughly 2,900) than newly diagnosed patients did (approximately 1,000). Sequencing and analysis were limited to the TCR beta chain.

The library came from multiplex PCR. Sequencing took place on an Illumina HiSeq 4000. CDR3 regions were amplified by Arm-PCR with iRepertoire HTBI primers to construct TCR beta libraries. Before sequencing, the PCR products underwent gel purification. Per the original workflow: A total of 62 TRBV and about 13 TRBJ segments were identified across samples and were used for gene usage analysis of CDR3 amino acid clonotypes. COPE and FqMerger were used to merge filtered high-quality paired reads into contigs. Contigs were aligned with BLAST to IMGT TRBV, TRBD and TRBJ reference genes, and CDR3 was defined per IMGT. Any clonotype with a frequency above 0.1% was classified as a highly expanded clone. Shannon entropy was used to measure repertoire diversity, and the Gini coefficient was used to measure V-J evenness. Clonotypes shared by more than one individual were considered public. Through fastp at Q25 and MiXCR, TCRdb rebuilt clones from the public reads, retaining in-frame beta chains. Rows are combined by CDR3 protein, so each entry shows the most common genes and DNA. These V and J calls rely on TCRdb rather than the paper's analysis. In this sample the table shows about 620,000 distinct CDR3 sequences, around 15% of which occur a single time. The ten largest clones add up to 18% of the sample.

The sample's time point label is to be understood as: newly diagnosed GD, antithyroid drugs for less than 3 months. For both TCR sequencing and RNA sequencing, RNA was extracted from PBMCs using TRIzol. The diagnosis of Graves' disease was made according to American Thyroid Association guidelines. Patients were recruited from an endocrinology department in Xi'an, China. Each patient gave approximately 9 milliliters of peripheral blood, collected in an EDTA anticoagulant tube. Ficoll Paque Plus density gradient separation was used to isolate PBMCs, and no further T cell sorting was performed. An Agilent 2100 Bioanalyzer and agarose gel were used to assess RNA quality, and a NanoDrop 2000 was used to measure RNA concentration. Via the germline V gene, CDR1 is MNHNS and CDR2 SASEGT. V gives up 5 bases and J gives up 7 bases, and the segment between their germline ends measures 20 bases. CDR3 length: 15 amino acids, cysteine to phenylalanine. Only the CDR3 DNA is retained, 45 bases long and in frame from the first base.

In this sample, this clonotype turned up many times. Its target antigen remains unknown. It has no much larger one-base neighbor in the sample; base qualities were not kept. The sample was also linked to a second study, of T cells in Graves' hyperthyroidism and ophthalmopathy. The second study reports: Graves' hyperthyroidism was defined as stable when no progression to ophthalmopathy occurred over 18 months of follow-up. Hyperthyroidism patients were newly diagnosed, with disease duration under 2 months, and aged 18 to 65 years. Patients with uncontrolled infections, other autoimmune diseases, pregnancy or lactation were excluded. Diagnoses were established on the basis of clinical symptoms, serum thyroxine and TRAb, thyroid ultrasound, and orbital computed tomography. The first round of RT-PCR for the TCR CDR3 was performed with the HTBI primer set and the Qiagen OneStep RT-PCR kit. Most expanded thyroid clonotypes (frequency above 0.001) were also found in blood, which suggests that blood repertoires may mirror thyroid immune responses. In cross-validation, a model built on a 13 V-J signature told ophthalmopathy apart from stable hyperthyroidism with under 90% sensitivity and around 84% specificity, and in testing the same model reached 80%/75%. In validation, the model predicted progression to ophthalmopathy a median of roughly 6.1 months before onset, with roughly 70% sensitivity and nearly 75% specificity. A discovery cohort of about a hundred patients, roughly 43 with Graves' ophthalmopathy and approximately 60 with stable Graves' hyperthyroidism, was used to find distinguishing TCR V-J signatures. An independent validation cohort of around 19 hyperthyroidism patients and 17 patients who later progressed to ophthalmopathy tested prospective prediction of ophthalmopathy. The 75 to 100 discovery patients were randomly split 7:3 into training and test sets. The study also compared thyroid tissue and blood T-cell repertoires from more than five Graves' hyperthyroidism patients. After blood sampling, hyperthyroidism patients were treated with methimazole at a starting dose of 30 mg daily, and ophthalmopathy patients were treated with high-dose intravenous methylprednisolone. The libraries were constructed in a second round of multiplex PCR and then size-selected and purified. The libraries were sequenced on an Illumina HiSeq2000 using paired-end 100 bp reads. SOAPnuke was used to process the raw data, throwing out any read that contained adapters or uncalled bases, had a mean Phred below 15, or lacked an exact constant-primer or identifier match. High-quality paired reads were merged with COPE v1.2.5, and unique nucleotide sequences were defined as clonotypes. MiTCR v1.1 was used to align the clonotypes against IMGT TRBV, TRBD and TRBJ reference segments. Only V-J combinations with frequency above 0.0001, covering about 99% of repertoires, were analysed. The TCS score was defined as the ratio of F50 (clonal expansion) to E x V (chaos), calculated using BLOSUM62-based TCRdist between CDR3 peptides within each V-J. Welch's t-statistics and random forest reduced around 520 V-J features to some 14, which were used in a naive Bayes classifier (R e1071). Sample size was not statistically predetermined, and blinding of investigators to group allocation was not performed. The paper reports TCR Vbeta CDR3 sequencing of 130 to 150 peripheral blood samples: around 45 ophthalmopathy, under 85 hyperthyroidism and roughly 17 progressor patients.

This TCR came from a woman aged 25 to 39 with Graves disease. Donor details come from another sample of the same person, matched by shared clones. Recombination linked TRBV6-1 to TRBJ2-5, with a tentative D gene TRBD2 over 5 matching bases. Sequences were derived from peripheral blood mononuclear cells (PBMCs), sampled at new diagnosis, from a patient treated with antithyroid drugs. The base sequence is TGTGCCAGCAGTCCCCGGGGAGTTCATACCGGGACCCAGTACTTC. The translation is CASSPRGVHTGTQYF.